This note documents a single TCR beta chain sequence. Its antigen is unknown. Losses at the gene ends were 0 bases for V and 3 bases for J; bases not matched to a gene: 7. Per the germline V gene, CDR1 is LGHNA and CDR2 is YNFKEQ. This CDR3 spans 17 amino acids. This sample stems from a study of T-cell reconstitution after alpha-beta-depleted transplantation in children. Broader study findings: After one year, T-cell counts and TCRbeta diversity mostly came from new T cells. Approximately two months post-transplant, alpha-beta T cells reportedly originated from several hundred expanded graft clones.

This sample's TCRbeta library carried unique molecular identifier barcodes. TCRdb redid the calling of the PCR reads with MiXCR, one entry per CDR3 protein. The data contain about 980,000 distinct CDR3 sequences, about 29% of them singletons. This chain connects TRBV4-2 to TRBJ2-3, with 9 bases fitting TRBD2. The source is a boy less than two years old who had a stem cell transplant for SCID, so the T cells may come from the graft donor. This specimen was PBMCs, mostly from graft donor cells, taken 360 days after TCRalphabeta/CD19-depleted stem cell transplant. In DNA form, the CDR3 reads TGTGCCAGCAGCCAAGACCCTAGCGGGGCCCTTACAGATACGCAGTATTTT. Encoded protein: CASSQDPSGALTDTQYF.